One and the same sample provided the 21 T cell receptor beta chains below, sequenced in a study of neurological immune-mediated disorders. TCRdb reprocessed the 5' RACE reads with MiXCR, giving one entry per CDR3 protein. The repertoire holds tens of thousands of distinct CDR3 sequences, 10% seen once, with approximately 7% in the top ten. The sequencing input was PBMCs. These receptors all stem from a woman in her twenties or thirties with HTLV-1-associated myelopathy (HAM/TSP).

This chain uses TRBV9 with TRBJ2-1; 15 positions match TRBD2. The CDR3 runs 19 residues. The germline CDR1 and CDR2 sequences are SGDLS and YYNGEE. The V gene end was trimmed by 1 base and the J gene end by 5 bases; junction bases not matched to a gene: 10. In DNA form, the CDR3 reads TGTGCCAGCAGCGTATTGCTCAACGGACTAGCGGGGGGGAACAATGAGCAGTTCTTC. This codes for CASSVLLNGLAGGNNEQFF.

DNA for the CDR3: TGCAGTGCTGATGGGACAGTCAGAACAGATACGCAGTATTTT. This codes for CSADGTVRTDTQYF. The V gene is TRBV20-1, the J gene TRBJ2-3; 7 bases match TRBD1. The trim removed 5 bases at V and 3 bases at J, leaving 8 bases unmatched. This CDR3 spans 14 amino acids. Germline assignment: CDR1 DFQATT and CDR2 SNEGSKA (reference sequence).

This clonotype occurred many times. The genes are TRBV7-2 and TRBJ2-3; D not certain. Trimming removed 1 base from V and 0 bases from J, with 5 bases in between. CDR1 is SGHTA, CDR2 FQGNSA, per germline. The CDR3 length is 14 residues. CDR3: CASSLDPSTDTQYF. The DNA for the CDR3 is TGTGCCAGCAGCTTAGACCCTAGCACAGATACGCAGTATTTT. Complete variable domain (other parts from reference TRBV7-2 and TRBJ2-3): GAGVSQSPSNKVTEKGKDVELRCDPISGHTALYWYRQSLGQGLEFLIYFQGNSAPDKSGLPSDRFSAERTGGSVSTLTIQRTQQEDSAVYLCASSLDPSTDTQYFGPGTRLTVL.

In this sample, this clonotype turned up many times. The chain links TRBV29-1 to TRBJ1-1; D is unresolved. The CDR3 contains 13 residues. V dropped 4 bases and J dropped 0 bases, with 9 bases sitting between them. Germline CDR1 SQVTM, CDR2 ANQGSEA. CDR3 region: CSVVYSMNTEAFF. The CDR3, as DNA: TGCAGCGTTGTTTACAGCATGAACACTGAAGCTTTCTTT.

Ten or more counts support this clonotype. This chain's CDR3 is CASSQESWRGLNNEQFF. The CDR3 nucleotides read TGTGCCAGCAGCCAAGAGAGCTGGCGGGGACTAAACAATGAGCAGTTCTTC. This rearrangement joins TRBV3-1 to TRBJ2-1, with 7 nucleotides matching TRBD2. The CDR3 is made up of 17 amino acids. J gave up 5 bases and V 0 bases, and 10 bases lay outside the gene matches. CDR1 and CDR2 (germline): LGHDT, YNNKEL (reference sequence).

This clonotype was seen at least ten times. This chain uses TRBV6-5 with TRBJ2-7; D tentatively fits TRBD1 or TRBD2 (6 bases each). CDR1 is MNHEY, CDR2 SVGAGI, per germline. With 10 bases removed from V and 3 bases from J, the gap between germline ends came to 13 bases. This CDR3 contains 12 residues. As DNA, the CDR3 is TGTGCCACCTCTGAGGGGGGCTACGAGCAGTACTTC. It encodes CATSEGGYEQYF.

This clonotype was detected ten times or more. This chain joins TRBV7-2 and TRBJ2-3; 8 positions agree with TRBD1. Germline trimming cut 5 bases from V and 5 bases from J; bases unmatched to any gene: 9. The germline V gene has CDR1 SGHTA and CDR2 FQGNSA. The CDR3 totals 15 residues. The CDR3 bases are TGTGCCAGCAGCCGGCTCGGACAGGGAGTAGATACGCAGTATTTT. Its translation is CASSRLGQGVDTQYF.

Details on this clonotype: Mismatch with germline at one junction end may stem from a read error. CDR3 coding DNA: TGCAGTAAGGGGGGGACCTCCCCGTTTGGTGAGCAGTTTTTC. As protein: CSKGGTSPFGEQFF. The V gene is TRBV20-1, the J gene TRBJ2-1; possible D gene TRBD2, 7 bases. This CDR3 is built from 14 residues. Looked up from germline, CDR1 is DFQATT and CDR2 is SNEGSKA (reference sequence).

This clonotype showed up many times. The chain joins TRBV5-1 to TRBJ2-2; D is perhaps TRBD2 (5 bases). The germline CDR1 and CDR2 sequences are SGHRS and YFSETQ. This CDR3 comprises 15 residues. V gave up 0 bases and J gave up 9 bases, with 15 bases separating them. CDR3 residues: CASSLDSGSYRELFF. The CDR3 DNA is TGCGCCAGCAGCTTGGATTCGGGGAGTTATAGGGAGCTGTTTTTT.

This clonotype was detected ten times or more. The chain combines TRBV7-8 with TRBJ2-7, with 7 bases aligning to TRBD1. Unmatched junction bases numbered 4, after V lost 5 bases and J lost 3 bases. Germline V CDR1 and CDR2: SGHVS, FQNEAQ. There are 13 residues in the CDR3. The CDR3 region is CASSGDSIYEQYF. The CDR3 bases are TGTGCCAGCAGCGGGGACAGCATCTACGAGCAGTACTTC.

This clonotype occurred many times. The V and J genes are TRBV5-5 and TRBJ1-5; D ambiguous. V lost 3 bases, J lost 8 bases, and 12 bases lay in between. CDR1 and CDR2 (germline): SGHKS, YYEKEE (reference sequence). This CDR3 region has 13 residues. CDR3 in amino acids: CASSSNGVEPQHF. In DNA, the CDR3 is TGTGCCAGCAGCTCCAATGGGGTCGAGCCCCAGCATTTT.

This clonotype has ten or more counts. This chain links TRBV12-3 or TRBV12-4 with TRBJ1-1, with D uncertain. The CDR3 has 12 amino acids. V lost 1 base and J lost 0, with 0 bases in between. The DNA for the CDR3 is TGTGCCAGCAGTTTAGTGAACACTGAAGCTTTCTTT. This translates into CASSLVNTEAFF.

Ten or more counts support this clonotype. The CDR3, as DNA: TGTGCCAGCAGCTCCTTCTCCAGGGTGGAGGGCTACACCTTC. Translation gives CASSSFSRVEGYTF. The rearrangement uses TRBV7-3 and TRBJ1-2, with D maybe TRBD1 (5 bases). Germline CDR1 is SGHTA and CDR2 is FQGTGA. The CDR3 sequence is 14 residues long. The V gene lost 4 bases and the J gene lost 8 bases, with 17 bases spanning the gap.

This clonotype was counted many times. The rearrangement joins TRBV7-9 to TRBJ2-2; weak D call: TRBD1 (5 bases). Germline V gene lookup returns CDR1 SEHNR and CDR2 FQNEAQ (reference sequence). V shed 5 bases and J shed 9 bases, with 22 bases lying between them. This CDR3 is built from 16 residues. CDR3 region: CASSPPRQNIVRELFF. The CDR3 DNA reads TGTGCCAGCAGCCCCCCGCGACAGAATATTGTTCGGGAGCTGTTTTTT.

This clonotype showed up many times. The junction does not match germline at one end; this may be a read error. CDR3 nucleotide sequence: TGTGCCAGCAACCAATCCTACGAGCAGTACTTC. Its protein product is CASNQSYEQYF. This chain joins TRBV3-1 and TRBJ2-7; no firm D call. Germline CDR1 LGHDT, CDR2 YNNKEL (reference sequence). CDR3 length equals 11 residues.

There are many counts of this clonotype. This chain joins TRBV20-1 and TRBJ1-5, with D perhaps TRBD1 (5 bases). The CDR3 sequence is 13 residues long. Germline V gives CDR1 DFQATT, CDR2 SNEGSKA (reference sequence). Trimming took off 5 bases at V and 4 bases at J, with 12 bases between the two ends. The CDR3 sequence: CSALPDKNQPQHF. CDR3 sequence (DNA): TGCAGTGCTCTTCCGGACAAGAATCAGCCCCAGCATTTT.

The chain joins TRBV10-3 to TRBJ2-2, with D perhaps TRBD2 (6 bases). This CDR3 contains 15 residues. Looked up from germline, CDR1 is ENHRY and CDR2 is SYGVKD. Trimming took 4 bases from V and 7 from J, leaving 16 bases between them. The CDR3 loop reads CAISVLGKEGGELFF. The CDR3, as DNA: TGTGCCATCAGTGTGCTGGGAAAGGAGGGCGGGGAGCTGTTTTTT.

Ten or more counts support this clonotype. This chain connects TRBV27 to TRBJ2-6; the D gene is possibly TRBD2 (6 bases). V lost 1 base to trimming and J lost 0 bases, with 13 bases between them. Germline V CDR1 and CDR2: MNHEY, SMNVEV (reference sequence). This CDR3 is built from 18 residues. CDR3 nucleotides: TGTGCCAGCAGTTTATATCGGGGGTCAAACTCTGGGGCCAACGTCCTGACTTTC. Protein sequence: CASSLYRGSNSGANVLTF.

This clonotype was seen ten or more times. The gene calls are TRBV5-1 and TRBJ2-2; 7 positions match TRBD1. Trimming at V came to 0 bases and at J to 5 bases, leaving 4 bases not matched to a gene. Germline lookup yields CDR1 SGHRS and CDR2 YFSETQ. This CDR3 is built from 15 residues. CDR3 nucleotides: TGCGCCAGCAGCTTGGGAAACAGGGGAACCGGGGAGCTGTTTTTT. This encodes CASSLGNRGTGELFF.

This clonotype was observed many times. The J gene is TRBJ2-1, the V gene TRBV7-2; D is perhaps TRBD1 (5 bases). CDR1 SGHTA and CDR2 FQGNSA come from the germline V gene. Trimming left V 9 bases short and J 10 bases short, with 25 bases between. This CDR3 is 15 amino acids long. The CDR3: CASKTKGPAGQEQFF. In nucleotides, the CDR3 is TGTGCCAGTAAAACCAAGGGGCCCGCAGGGCAGGAGCAGTTCTTC.

This clonotype has at least ten counts. CDR3 sequence reads: CASSPPQGSSYEQYF. CDR3 DNA: TGTGCCAGCAGCCCCCCGCAGGGATCCTCCTACGAGCAGTACTTC. This chain links TRBV7-2 with TRBJ2-7, with D possibly being TRBD1 (5 bases). Trimming removed 5 bases at V and 0 bases at J, with 14 bases between. The CDR3 is 15 amino acids. Germline CDR1 SGHTA, CDR2 FQGNSA.